Included here is one T cell receptor beta chain sequence, with context. These data are taken from a study of blood T cell repertoires in COVID-19. Overall study: Both acute and convalescent COVID-19 samples were obtained from the United States, Italy and Spain. T cells, B-cell-depleted T cells, or PBMCs provided the cDNA or gDNA that served as material.

CDR3 length: 13 amino acids. Unmatched junction bases numbered 8, after V lost 7 bases and J lost 6 bases. The V gene's germline CDR1 is ENHRY and CDR2 SYGVKD. Methods used by the authors: Nucleated cell number was recorded as an estimate derived from reference gene primer amplification. Sequenced by immunoSEQ multiplex PCR; TCRdb stores in-frame clones only, minus some. The V and J calls and clone size come from that table; D and trimming were worked out from the DNA. The table records 250,000 to 350,000 clones, 88% of them present only once. This clonotype was obtained from a woman under 40 who had recovered from COVID-19. The sample taken for sequencing was peripheral blood. The J gene is TRBJ2-7, the V gene TRBV10-3, with 8 nucleotides matching TRBD1. CDR3 region: CAITLDDRGEQYF. The CDR3, as DNA: TGTGCCATCACCCTAGACGACAGGGGCGAGCAGTACTTC.